The present entry profiles one T cell receptor beta chain with its context. The antigen is undetermined. Germline V gene lookup returns CDR1 SQVTM and CDR2 ANQGSEA. The V end was cut by 2 bases, the J end by 4 bases, with 11 bases between. The CDR3 covers 13 residues. cDNA libraries for TCR beta contained unique molecular identifiers. TCRdb re-called the PCR reads through MiXCR, storing one row per CDR3 protein. The sample has 700,000 to 900,000 distinct CDR3 sequences; roughly 46% are singletons. This record comes from a study of post-analysis software for immune sequencing data. General study points: Roughly 5 TRBV segments occurring more often in patients than controls included TRBV5-6, TRBV5-1 and TRBV20-1.

The sequenced sample was blood. The chain employs TRBV29-1 and TRBJ2-5; TRBD1 or TRBD2 may be the D gene (5 bases each). The TCR comes from a girl under 18 with multiple sclerosis. The CDR3, as DNA: TGCAGCGTTGAATCCCCCGGGACAGAGACCCAGTACTTC. This codes for CSVESPGTETQYF.